The sequence of this T cell receptor (beta chain) was determined in a study of CD8 T cells in ankylosing spondylitis. In regard to this clonotype: As yet, its antigen is unknown.

Study-wide findings and caveats: A motif in TCR beta, a set of roughly 8 highly homologous variants, appeared characteristic of ankylosing spondylitis blood.

Using its own MiXCR run on the 5' RACE reads, TCRdb lists one record per CDR3 protein. This sample has some 840,000 distinct CDR3 sequences, with 12% found just once. The CDR3 has 13 residues. After removal of 4 bases from V and 8 bases from J, the junction contained 8 bases not matched to a gene. Germline CDR1 and CDR2: SGHNT and YYREEE (reference sequence). The V call is TRBV5-4, the J call TRBJ1-2, with 7 bases aligning to TRBD1. The clonotype comes from a male donor with ankylosing spondylitis. Sequenced material: blood, either unsorted or a sorted T cell fraction (not recorded which). The CDR3 loop is CASSRQGREGYTF. The DNA for the CDR3 is TGTGCCAGCAGCAGACAGGGAAGAGAGGGCTACACCTTC. Using reference TRBV5-4 and TRBJ1-2 for the parts outside the CDR3, the full variable domain is ETGVTQSPTHLIKTRGQQVTLRCSSQSGHNTVSWYQQALGQGPQFIFQYYREEENGRGNFPPRFSGLQFPNYSSELNVNALELDDSALYLCASSRQGREGYTFGSGTRLTVV.